Listed here are 22 T cell receptor beta chains from one sample, sequenced in a study of T cells after yellow fever vaccination (dated by TCRdb to about 2019). The library was prepared using 5' RACE. The reads were generated on an Illumina HiSeq 2500. Through fastp at Q25 and MiXCR, TCRdb rebuilt clones from the public reads, retaining in-frame beta chains. Each entry merges the rows of one CDR3 protein and shows their most common DNA and genes. The sample table contains 400,000 or so distinct CDR3 sequences; only one count was recorded for roughly 10% of them. Less than 20% of the sample lies in the top ten. The treatment or condition label here, explained by the study, means: live attenuated yellow fever vaccine strain. Specimen: PBMCs, collected on the day of the first yellow fever vaccination. These receptors came from a man between 18 and 35 years old who received the YFV17D yellow fever vaccine.

This clonotype turned up a few times. This CDR3 reads CASIRPRETSTDTQYF. CDR3 bases: TGTGCCAGCATTAGACCGAGGGAGACTAGCACAGATACGCAGTATTTT. This chain links TRBV27 with TRBJ2-3, with TRBD2 as a possible D gene (5 bases). The CDR3 loop spans 16 amino acids. In germline, CDR1 is MNHEY, CDR2 SMNVEV (reference sequence). V lost 7 bases to trimming and J lost 0 bases, with 17 bases between them.

This clonotype came up a few times. The chain carries TRBV7-2 and TRBJ2-1; 9 bases match TRBD2. The germline V gene has CDR1 SGHTA and CDR2 FQGNSA. Unmatched junction bases numbered 3, after V lost 2 bases and J lost 4 bases. This CDR3 has 15 amino acids. CDR3 coding DNA: TGTGCCAGCAGCTTAATGAGCGGGGGGTACAATGAGCAGTTCTTC. As protein: CASSLMSGGYNEQFF.

This clonotype came up a few times. V usage is TRBV7-4 and J usage is TRBJ2-5; the match to TRBD2 covers 10 bases. Per germline, CDR1 SGHVT and CDR2 SQSDAQ. The J segment lost 3 bases and the V segment lost 5 bases, leaving 15 bases of the junction unmatched. The CDR3 is 18 amino acids. CDR3 in amino acids: CASSRRFGASGGKETQYF. CDR3 in DNA: TGTGCCAGCAGCCGCAGGTTTGGGGCTAGCGGGGGCAAAGAGACCCAGTACTTC.

This clonotype was picked up a small number of times. The chain employs TRBV9 and TRBJ2-5; possible D gene TRBD2, 6 bases. Trimming shortened V by 7 bases and J by 4 bases, and 17 bases separated the two germline ends. This CDR3 spans 14 amino acids. CDR1 SGDLS and CDR2 YYNGEE come from the germline V gene. This chain's CDR3 is CASGRATGVETQYF. The CDR3 coding sequence is TGTGCCAGCGGTCGTGCAACGGGGGTAGAGACCCAGTACTTC. Using reference TRBV9 and TRBJ2-5 for the parts outside the CDR3, the full variable domain is DSGVTQTPKHLITATGQRVTLRCSPRSGDLSVYWYQQSLDQGLQFLIQYYNGEERAKGNILERFSAQQFPDLHSELNLSSLELGDSALYFCASGRATGVETQYFGPGTRLLVL.

The gene calls are TRBV29-1 and TRBJ2-3, with a weak D call TRBD1 (6 bases). Trimming took off 4 bases at V and 5 bases at J, with 22 bases between the two ends. The CDR3 has 16 amino acids. CDR1 and CDR2 from the germline V gene are SQVTM and ANQGSEA. CDR3 bases: TGCAGCGTTGCTTGGGACGGGACACCCCGTGGAGATACGCAGTATTTT. Its protein is CSVAWDGTPRGDTQYF.

This chain uses TRBV6-2 or TRBV6-3 with TRBJ1-1; no firm D call. With 5 bases removed from V and 6 bases from J, the gap between germline ends came to 10 bases. Germline values: CDR1 MNHEY, CDR2 SVGEGT. The CDR3 loop spans 12 amino acids. The CDR3 DNA sequence: TGTGCCAGCAGTCCCGGGAGGGCTGAAGCTTTCTTT. This encodes CASSPGRAEAFF.

This clonotype appeared many times. This sequence joins TRBV6-1 and TRBJ1-1; D is unclear. The V and J ends lost 8 bases and 5 bases respectively, with 15 bases between them. CDR3 length: 13 residues. Germline CDR1 is MNHNS and CDR2 is SASEGT. The CDR3 coding sequence is TGTGCCAGCCGTGCTCATTCGGAGACTGAAGCTTTCTTT. Protein sequence: CASRAHSETEAFF.

This clonotype was observed a few times. The rearrangement uses TRBV14 and TRBJ1-2, with 10 positions matching TRBD1. This CDR3 comprises 13 residues. Trimming at V came to 2 bases and at J to 13 bases, leaving 7 bases not matched to a gene. CDR1 and CDR2 from the germline V gene are SGHDN and FVKESK. The CDR3 spells CASSQRDRGSPTF. In DNA form, the CDR3 reads TGTGCCAGCAGCCAACGGGACAGGGGATCCCCCACCTTC.

The chain joins TRBV7-9 to TRBJ2-5, with TRBD2 identical over 12 bases. CDR1 SEHNR and CDR2 FQNEAQ come from the germline V gene (reference sequence). The CDR3 is 16 amino acids. The V segment lost 3 bases and the J segment 1 base; nucleotides outside the gene matches: 3. CDR3 DNA: TGTGCCAGCAGCTTTCTAGCGGGGGGGCCCCAAGAGACCCAGTACTTC. Translating gives CASSFLAGGPQETQYF.

The chain links TRBV19 to TRBJ1-5, with a tentative D call TRBD1 (5 bases). The germline V gene has CDR1 LNHDA and CDR2 SQIVND (reference sequence). The CDR3 contains 15 residues. With 8 bases removed from V and 2 bases from J, the gap between germline ends came to 16 bases. The CDR3 bases are TGTGCCAGTGAATCTCAGGGATTTGGCAATCAGCCCCAGCATTTT. Translating it yields CASESQGFGNQPQHF. Using reference TRBV19 and TRBJ1-5 for the parts outside the CDR3, the full variable domain is DGGITQSPKYLFRKEGQNVTLSCEQNLNHDAMYWYRQDPGQGLRLIYYSQIVNDFQKGDIAEGYSVSREKKESFPLTVTSAQKNPTAFYLCASESQGFGNQPQHFGDGTRLSIL.

This clonotype was counted a few times. This rearrangement joins TRBV11-2 to TRBJ1-2, with D unresolved. The germline CDR1 and CDR2 sequences are SGHAT and FQNNGV. V dropped 4 bases and J dropped 4 bases, with 22 bases sitting between them. CDR3 length: 17 amino acids. The CDR3 DNA follows: TGTGCCAGCAGCTCGTTCCGTGCGGGAGGCTCGACCTATGGCTACACCTTC. It is translated as CASSSFRAGGSTYGYTF.

The J gene is TRBJ1-1, the V gene TRBV11-2; TRBD1 matches 8 bases. V was pared by 5 bases and J by 2 bases, with 7 bases of the junction left unmatched. The CDR3 spans 15 residues. CDR1 is SGHAT, CDR2 FQNNGV, per germline. CDR3 residues: CASSKIDRGNTEAFF. Written as DNA, the CDR3 is TGTGCCAGCAGCAAAATAGACAGGGGAAACACTGAAGCTTTCTTT. Drawing the rest from reference TRBV11-2 and TRBJ1-1, the complete variable domain is EAGVAQSPRYKIIEKRQSVAFWCNPISGHATLYWYQQILGQGPKLLIQFQNNGVVDDSQLPKDRFSAERLKGVDSTLKIQPAKLEDSAVYLCASSKIDRGNTEAFFGQGTRLTVV.

This clonotype was picked up a small number of times. This rearrangement joins TRBV4-2 to TRBJ2-7, with D perhaps matching TRBD1 (6 bases). Trimming removed 6 bases at V and 1 base at J, with 16 bases between. From germline, CDR1 is LGHNA and CDR2 YNFKEQ. The CDR3 runs to 15 residues. CDR3 sequence: CASSSKEQGSYEQYF. In DNA form, the CDR3 reads TGTGCCAGCAGTAGTAAGGAACAGGGTTCCTACGAGCAGTACTTC.

There are a few counts of this clonotype. The chain carries TRBV7-2 and TRBJ2-5, with D tentatively TRBD1 or TRBD2 (6 bases each). Trimming removed 8 bases from V and 4 bases from J, with 14 bases in between. This CDR3 region has 13 residues. CDR1 is SGHTA and CDR2 is FQGNSA in the germline V gene. This chain's CDR3 is CASRVRGLETQYF. In DNA form, the CDR3 reads TGTGCCAGCCGCGTCCGGGGGCTAGAGACCCAGTACTTC.

The chain uses TRBV19 and TRBJ2-3; 10 positions agree with TRBD1. Looked up from germline, CDR1 is LNHDA and CDR2 is SQIVND (reference sequence). This CDR3 is built from 17 residues. V was pared by 2 bases and J by 1 base, with 6 bases of the junction left unmatched. In nucleotides, the CDR3 is TGTGCCAGTAGTATATGGGGACAGGGGCCCGGCACAGATACGCAGTATTTT. Translation: CASSIWGQGPGTDTQYF.

The V gene is TRBV9, the J gene TRBJ1-3; no reliable D call. V was cut by 3 bases and J by 0 bases, with 10 bases left in between. CDR3 length equals 15 residues. Germline CDR1 reads SGDLS; CDR2 reads YYNGEE. Here the CDR3 DNA reads TGTGCCAGCAGCGAACCGGGATTCTCTGGAAACACCATATATTTT. Its translation: CASSEPGFSGNTIYF.

The chain has TRBV6-1 and TRBJ2-5; TRBD2 matches 11 bases. The CDR3 is 15 amino acids. Trimming removed 5 bases from V and 5 bases from J; junction bases left unmatched: 7. Germline V gives CDR1 MNHNS, CDR2 SASEGT. The DNA for the CDR3 is TGTGCCAGCAGTCGTAGCGGGGGGGCTGGGGAGACCCAGTACTTC. Its translation: CASSRSGGAGETQYF.

A single count supports this clonotype. The chain employs TRBV30 and TRBJ2-5, with TRBD1 matching 7 bases. CDR3 length equals 13 residues. The V gene end was trimmed by 3 bases and the J gene end by 2 bases; junction bases not matched to a gene: 3. Germline CDR1 reads GTSNPN; CDR2 reads SVGIG (reference sequence). The DNA of the CDR3 is TGTGCCTGGAGCGGACAGGTTCAAGAGACCCAGTACTTC. It specifies CAWSGQVQETQYF. Using reference TRBV30 and TRBJ2-5 for the parts outside the CDR3, the full variable domain is SQTIHQWPATLVQPVGSPLSLECTVEGTSNPNLYWYRQAAGRGLQLLFYSVGIGQISSEVPQNLSASRPQDRQFILSSKKLLLSDSGFYLCAWSGQVQETQYFGPGTRLLVL.

The chain links TRBV5-6 to TRBJ1-1; a possible D gene is TRBD1 (6 bases). The V gene lost 4 bases and the J gene lost 1 base, with 23 bases spanning the gap. CDR3 length equals 18 residues. The V gene's germline CDR1 is SGHDT and CDR2 YYEEEE. In DNA form, the CDR3 reads TGTGCCAGCAGCCGAACTCGTACAAGACAGGCCGAGAACACTGAAGCTTTCTTT. Its protein product is CASSRTRTRQAENTEAFF.

This clonotype was observed a few times. This rearrangement joins TRBV25-1 to TRBJ2-1, with D possibly being TRBD1 (6 bases). V shed 7 bases and J shed 3 bases, with 19 bases lying between them. Germline values: CDR1 MGHDK, CDR2 SYGVNS. The CDR3 consists of 16 residues. DNA for the CDR3: TGTGCCAGCACCGGCATCGGACAGTTGGGCTACAATGAGCAGTTCTTC. Protein: CASTGIGQLGYNEQFF.

This clonotype was observed a handful of times. V gene TRBV14 combines with J gene TRBJ2-5, with 7 nucleotides matching TRBD2. Germline-derived CDR1 and CDR2 are SGHDN and FVKESK. The V and J ends lost 1 base and 5 bases, in that order; junction bases with no gene match: 4. CDR3 length: 14 residues. Here the CDR3 reads CASSQVGGMETQYF. DNA for the CDR3: TGTGCCAGCAGCCAAGTCGGGGGGATGGAGACCCAGTACTTC.

V gene TRBV6-5 combines with J gene TRBJ2-7, with a tentative D call TRBD1 (6 bases). Per the germline V gene, CDR1 is MNHEY and CDR2 is SVGAGI. V lost 6 bases and J 0 bases, leaving 15 bases between the germline ends. The CDR3 has 15 residues. DNA for the CDR3: TGTGCCAGCAGATTACTCGGACAGTCCTCCTACGAGCAGTACTTC. It encodes CASRLLGQSSYEQYF.